This T cell receptor (beta chain) was captured in a study of identical twins. TCRdb independently ran MiXCR on the 5' RACE reads; one entry per CDR3 protein. The sample lists fewer than 350,000 distinct CDR3 sequences, less than 9% seen once, with approximately 2% in the top ten. The CDR3 spans 13 residues. V was trimmed by 0 bases and J by 1 base, leaving 4 bases between them. CDR1 and CDR2 from the germline V gene are SGHRS and YFSETQ. This clonotype was counted ten times or more. These data were also reused for a study on yellow fever vaccine responses in identical twins.

Specimen: memory (CD45RO+) T cells sorted from blood. The rearrangement links TRBV5-1 to TRBJ1-2; D gene uncertain. This receptor was taken from a woman under 30 in good health. CDR3 loop: CASSLGHNYGYTF. CDR3 bases: TGCGCCAGCAGCTTGGGCCATAACTATGGCTACACCTTC.